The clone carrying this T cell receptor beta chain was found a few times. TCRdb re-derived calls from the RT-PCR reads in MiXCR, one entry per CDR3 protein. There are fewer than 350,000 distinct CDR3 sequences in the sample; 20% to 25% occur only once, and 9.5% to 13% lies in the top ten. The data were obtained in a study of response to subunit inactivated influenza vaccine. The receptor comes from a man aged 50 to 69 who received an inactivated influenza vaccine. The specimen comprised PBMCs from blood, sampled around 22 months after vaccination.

The CDR3 DNA sequence: TGCGCCAGCAGCACCTCAGGGTCCGGCACCGGGGAGCTGTTTTTT. Its translation is CASSTSGSGTGELFF. The gene calls are TRBV5-1 and TRBJ2-2, with D possibly matching TRBD1 (5 bases). From germline, CDR1 is SGHRS and CDR2 YFSETQ. V lost 4 bases, J lost 4 bases, and 14 bases lay in between. This CDR3 spans 15 amino acids.